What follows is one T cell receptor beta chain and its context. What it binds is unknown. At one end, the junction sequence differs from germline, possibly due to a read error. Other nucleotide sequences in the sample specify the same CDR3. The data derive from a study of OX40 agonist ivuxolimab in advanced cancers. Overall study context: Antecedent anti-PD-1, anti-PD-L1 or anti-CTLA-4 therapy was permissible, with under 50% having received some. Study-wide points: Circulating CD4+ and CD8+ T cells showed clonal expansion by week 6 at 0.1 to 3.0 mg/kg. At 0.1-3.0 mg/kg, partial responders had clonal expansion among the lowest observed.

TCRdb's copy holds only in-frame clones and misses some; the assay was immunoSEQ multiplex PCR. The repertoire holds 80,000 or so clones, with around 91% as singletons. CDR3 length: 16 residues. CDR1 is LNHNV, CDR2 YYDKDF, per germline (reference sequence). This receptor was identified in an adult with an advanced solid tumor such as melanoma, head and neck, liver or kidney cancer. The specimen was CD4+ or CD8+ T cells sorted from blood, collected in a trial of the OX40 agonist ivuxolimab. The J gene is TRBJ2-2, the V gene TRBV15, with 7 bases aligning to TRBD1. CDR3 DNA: TGTGCCACCAGTCCGAAGGGGGCGCGAGGCACCGGGGAGCTGTTCTTT. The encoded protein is CATSPKGARGTGELFF.